Each of the 7 T cell receptor beta chains below was sequenced from the same sample in a study of blood T cells in healthy people across ages. The second PCR ran about 7 to 12 cycles with a sample-barcoded 5' primer and J-beta primers. Using its own MiXCR run on the 5' RACE reads, TCRdb lists one record per CDR3 protein. The sample shows about 730,000 distinct CDR3 sequences, more than 40% of them seen only once. The specimen was blood. These receptor sequences come from a woman aged 55 to 70 in good health.

This sequence joins TRBV20-1 and TRBJ2-1; tentatively, D is TRBD2 (5 bases). This CDR3 is built from 14 residues. Germline V gene lookup returns CDR1 DFQATT and CDR2 SNEGSKA (reference sequence). V lost 0 bases to trimming and J lost 14 bases, with 20 bases between them. CDR3 region: CSARDRSLAPTEFF. DNA of the CDR3: TGCAGTGCTAGAGATCGGTCTCTAGCCCCGACCGAGTTCTTC.

This clonotype appeared a few times. The CDR3 reads CASSVLGANTEAFF. The CDR3 nucleotides read TGTGCCAGCAGCGTTTTAGGGGCGAACACTGAAGCTTTCTTT. The chain carries TRBV9 and TRBJ1-1, with TRBD1 as a possible D gene (5 bases). V was cut by 2 bases and J by 1 base, with 9 bases left in between. The CDR3 is 14 amino acids. CDR1 SGDLS and CDR2 YYNGEE come from the germline V gene. Combining the CDR3 with reference TRBV9 and TRBJ1-1 gives the whole variable domain DSGVTQTPKHLITATGQRVTLRCSPRSGDLSVYWYQQSLDQGLQFLIQYYNGEERAKGNILERFSAQQFPDLHSELNLSSLELGDSALYFCASSVLGANTEAFFGQGTRLTVV.

Worth noting for this clonotype: The junction departs from germline at one end; a sequencing error may be responsible. The chain uses TRBV25-1 and TRBJ2-7; perhaps TRBD2 as D (5 bases). The DNA end favors TRBJ2-5, so the J call may be wrong. Germline V CDR1 and CDR2: MGHDK, SYGVNS. This CDR3 comprises 13 residues. The CDR3 spells CAGSELRGETQYF. DNA of the CDR3: TGTGCCGGCAGTGAATTGAGAGGGGAGACCCAGTACTTC.

Many counts were recorded for this clonotype. The chain uses TRBV12-3 or TRBV12-4 and TRBJ1-2; D gene unclear. Trimming left V 0 bases short and J 7 bases short, with 3 bases between. This CDR3 spans 11 amino acids. In DNA, the CDR3 is TGTGCCAGCAGTTTAGCGGGTGGCTACACCTTC. Translating gives CASSLAGGYTF.

The chain recombines TRBV12-3 or TRBV12-4 with TRBJ1-1; D not resolved. Trimming removed 3 bases from V and 2 bases from J, with 16 bases in between. The CDR3 sequence is 16 residues long. The CDR3 coding sequence is TGTGCCAGCAGTTTCGGACCGAGGCTACCTAACACTGAAGCTTTCTTT. Encoded protein: CASSFGPRLPNTEAFF.

The chain links TRBV7-8 to TRBJ1-2; the D is unclear. V lost 2 bases and J 7 bases, leaving 11 bases between the germline ends. CDR1 SGHVS and CDR2 FQNEAQ come from the germline V gene. The CDR3 loop spans 13 amino acids. CDR3 sequence (DNA): TGTGCCAGCAGCTTAACTACGGGGAGTGGCTACACCTTC. As protein: CASSLTTGSGYTF.

The chain employs TRBV14 and TRBJ2-2; maybe TRBD2 (6 bases). The ends were cut back, 11 bases at V and 0 bases at J, with 16 bases in the middle. This CDR3 has 15 residues. Germline assignment: CDR1 SGHDN and CDR2 FVKESK. The CDR3 bases are TGTGCCCGAACTACCCGGAGGGCGAACACCGGGGAGCTGTTTTTT. Encoded protein: CARTTRRANTGELFF.